This T cell receptor (beta chain) was identified in a study of T-cell memory formation after mild COVID-19. The TCR alpha and TCR beta cDNA libraries, bearing sample barcodes and UMIs, were generated by 5'RACE using constant-segment primers. TCRdb itself ran the 5' RACE reads through MiXCR, one entry per CDR3 protein. The repertoire holds about 340,000 distinct CDR3 sequences, with around 15% as singletons. Deletions cut 5 bases from V and 6 bases from J, with 8 bases between. Germline lookup yields CDR1 SEHNR and CDR2 FQNEAQ (reference sequence). The CDR3 is made up of 12 amino acids. This clonotype was counted between two and nine times.

The sequence was obtained from a man between 18 and 35 years old who had mild COVID-19 (a few samples of this study predate the infection). Cell type and time point are not known. The sample was PBMCs or a T cell subset sorted from them (not recorded which). The gene calls are TRBV7-9 and TRBJ2-1, with D perhaps given as TRBD1 or TRBD2 (5 bases each). As DNA, the CDR3 is TGTGCCAGCAGCGGGGGAATCAATGAGCAGTTCTTC. It translates to CASSGGINEQFF.